This T cell receptor beta chain was sequenced in a study of blood T cell repertoires in COVID-19. Study-wide background: Sample material is recorded as cDNA or gDNA derived from T cells, B-cell-depleted T cells, or PBMCs.

The participants were between about 18 and 100 years old and came from under 25 US areas. Measured with immunoSEQ multiplex PCR; TCRdb has only the in-frame clones, and not every one. The profile shows 150,000 or so clones, around 79% of them singletons. Germline lookup yields CDR1 KGHSH and CDR2 LQKENI. Germline trimming cut 6 bases from V and 0 bases from J; bases unmatched to any gene: 5. This CDR3 is built from 15 residues. Sequencing was performed on PBMCs or T cells enriched from blood (not recorded which). The source of this sequence is a middle-aged man who had recovered from COVID-19. V and J are TRBV18 and TRBJ1-5; 7 bases agree with TRBD1. The CDR3 loop reads CASSSTGVSNQPQHF. The CDR3 DNA is TGTGCCAGCTCGTCAACAGGGGTTAGCAATCAGCCCCAGCATTTT.